This TCR beta chain derives from a study of cytomegalovirus exposure and HLA in healthy donors. With 60 Vbeta and 13 Jbeta primers, the PCR was carried out. Method: immunoSEQ multiplex PCR; TCRdb's copy keeps in-frame clones and lacks some. The sample has 90,000 to 110,000 clones; roughly 79% are singletons. Trimming shortened V by 3 bases and J by 2 bases, and 20 bases separated the two germline ends. The CDR3 covers 17 residues. Germline values: CDR1 MNHEY, CDR2 SMNVEV (reference sequence). Worth noting for this clone: Antigen specificity is unknown.

Study results and caveats: A few of the chains that were CMV-associated were confirmed in vitro to be specific for CMV antigens. Serostatus for CMV was the only available immune exposure information.

The J gene is TRBJ2-7, the V gene TRBV27; a weak D match, TRBD2 (7 bases). Input material: PBMCs. The receptor's source is a man aged 35-49 years in good health and CMV-seronegative. This chain's CDR3 is CASSFFGGGRSPYEQYF. The CDR3, as DNA: TGTGCCAGCAGTTTTTTTGGGGGGGGGCGGAGCCCCTACGAGCAGTACTTC.